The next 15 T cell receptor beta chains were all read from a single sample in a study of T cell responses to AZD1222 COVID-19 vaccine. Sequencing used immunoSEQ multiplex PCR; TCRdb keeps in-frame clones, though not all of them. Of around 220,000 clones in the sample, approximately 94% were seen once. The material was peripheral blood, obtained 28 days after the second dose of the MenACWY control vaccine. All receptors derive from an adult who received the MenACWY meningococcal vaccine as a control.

The CDR3 DNA follows: TGTGCCAGCAGTTACTCGGCTCCCTACAATGAGCAGTTCTTC. It encodes CASSYSAPYNEQFF. V gene TRBV6-5 combines with J gene TRBJ2-1, with unresolved D. This CDR3 comprises 14 residues. Germline CDR1 reads MNHEY; CDR2 reads SVGAGI. V lost 0 bases to trimming and J lost 2 bases, with 5 bases between them.

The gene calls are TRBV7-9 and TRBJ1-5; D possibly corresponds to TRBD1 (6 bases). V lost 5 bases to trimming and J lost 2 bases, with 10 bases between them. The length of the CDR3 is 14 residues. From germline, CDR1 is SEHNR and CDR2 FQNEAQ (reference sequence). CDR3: CASSAGGRNQPQHF. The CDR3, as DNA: TGTGCCAGCAGCGCGGGGGGCCGCAATCAGCCCCAGCATTTT.

CDR3 bases: TGCGCCAGCACAGGGCTGGCGGGAGGCTCGGGCCACACAGATACGCAGTATTTT. Translating gives CASTGLAGGSGHTDTQYF. This chain links TRBV5-1 with TRBJ2-3; 8 positions match TRBD2. This CDR3 spans 18 amino acids. The trim removed 6 bases at V and 2 bases at J, leaving 17 bases unmatched. Germline CDR1 is SGHRS and CDR2 is YFSETQ.

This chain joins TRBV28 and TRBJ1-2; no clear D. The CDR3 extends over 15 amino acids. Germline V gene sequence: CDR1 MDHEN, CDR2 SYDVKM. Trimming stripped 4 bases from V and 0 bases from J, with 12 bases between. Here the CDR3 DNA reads TGTGCCAGCAGTTCTGGGGTCAGAGCTAACTATGGCTACACCTTC. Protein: CASSSGVRANYGYTF.

This CDR3 reads CASSRGPNQPQHF. Written as DNA, the CDR3 is TGTGCCAGCAGCAGGGGACCTAATCAGCCCCAGCATTTT. This chain uses TRBV28 with TRBJ1-5, with D perhaps TRBD1 (6 bases). From germline, CDR1 is MDHEN and CDR2 SYDVKM. Trimming removed 6 bases at V and 4 bases at J, with 10 bases between. The CDR3 is made up of 13 amino acids.

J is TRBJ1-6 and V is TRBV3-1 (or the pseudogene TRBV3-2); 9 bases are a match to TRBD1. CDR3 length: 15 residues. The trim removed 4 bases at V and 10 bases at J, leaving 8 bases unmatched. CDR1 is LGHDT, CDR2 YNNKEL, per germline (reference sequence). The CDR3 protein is CASSPGQGVESPLHF. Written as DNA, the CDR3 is TGTGCCAGCAGCCCGGGACAGGGTGTGGAGTCACCCCTCCACTTT.

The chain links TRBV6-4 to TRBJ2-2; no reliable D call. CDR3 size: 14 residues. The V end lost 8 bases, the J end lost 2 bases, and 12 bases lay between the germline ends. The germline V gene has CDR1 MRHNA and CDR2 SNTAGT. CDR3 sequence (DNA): TGTGCCAGCGGGGTGGACGGAAACACCGGGGAGCTGTTTTTT. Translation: CASGVDGNTGELFF.

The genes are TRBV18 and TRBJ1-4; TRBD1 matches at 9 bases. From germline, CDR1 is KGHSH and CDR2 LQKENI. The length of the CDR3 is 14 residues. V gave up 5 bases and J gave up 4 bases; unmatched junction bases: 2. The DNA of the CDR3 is TGTGCCAGCTCAACGACAGGGGGTAATGAAAAACTGTTTTTT. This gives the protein CASSTTGGNEKLFF.

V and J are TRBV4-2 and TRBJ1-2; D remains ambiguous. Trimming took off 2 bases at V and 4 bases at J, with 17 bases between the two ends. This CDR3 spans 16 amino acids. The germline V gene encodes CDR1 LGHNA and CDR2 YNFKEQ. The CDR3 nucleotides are TGTGCCAGCAGCCAAAGTCCCGGCGGCCTCGCCTATGGCTACACCTTC. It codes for CASSQSPGGLAYGYTF.

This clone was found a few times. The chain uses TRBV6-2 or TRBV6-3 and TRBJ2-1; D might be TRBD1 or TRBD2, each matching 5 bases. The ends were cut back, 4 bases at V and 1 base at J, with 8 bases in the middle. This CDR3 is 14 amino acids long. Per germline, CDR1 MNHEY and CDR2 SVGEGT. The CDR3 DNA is TGTGCCAGCAGTTTTGAGGGGTCCTACAATGAGCAGTTCTTC. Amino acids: CASSFEGSYNEQFF.

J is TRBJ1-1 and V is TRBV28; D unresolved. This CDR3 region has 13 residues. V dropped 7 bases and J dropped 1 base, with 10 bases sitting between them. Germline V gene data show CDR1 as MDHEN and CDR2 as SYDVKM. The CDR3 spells CASTPDGNTEAFF. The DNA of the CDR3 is TGTGCCAGCACCCCCGACGGGAACACTGAAGCTTTCTTT.

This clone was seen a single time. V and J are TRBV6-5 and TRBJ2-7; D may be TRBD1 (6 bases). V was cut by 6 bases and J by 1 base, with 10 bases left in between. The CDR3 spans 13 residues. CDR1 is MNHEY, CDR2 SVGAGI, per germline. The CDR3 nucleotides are TGTGCCAGCAGGGACGGACAGTCCTACGAGCAGTACTTC. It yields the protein CASRDGQSYEQYF.

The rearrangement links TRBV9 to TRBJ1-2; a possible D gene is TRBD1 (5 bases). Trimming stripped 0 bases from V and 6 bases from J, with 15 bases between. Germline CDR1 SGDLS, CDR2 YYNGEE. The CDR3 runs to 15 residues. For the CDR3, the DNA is TGTGCCAGCAGCGTAGGGATGGGGGGTTCTGATGGCTACACCTTC. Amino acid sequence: CASSVGMGGSDGYTF.

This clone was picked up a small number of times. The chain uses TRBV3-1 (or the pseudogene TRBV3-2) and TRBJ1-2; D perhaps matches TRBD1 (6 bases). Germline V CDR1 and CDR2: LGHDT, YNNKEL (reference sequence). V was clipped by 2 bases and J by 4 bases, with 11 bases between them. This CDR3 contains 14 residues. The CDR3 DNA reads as TGTGCCAGCAGCCAAACGGACAGTGGCTATGGCTACACCTTC. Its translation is CASSQTDSGYGYTF.

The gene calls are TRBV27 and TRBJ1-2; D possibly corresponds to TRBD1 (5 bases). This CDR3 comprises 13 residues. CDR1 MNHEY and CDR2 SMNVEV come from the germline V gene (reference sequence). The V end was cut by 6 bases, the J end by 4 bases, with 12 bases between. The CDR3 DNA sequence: TGTGCCAGCAGCCCCGTGGGGGGCTATGGCTACACCTTC. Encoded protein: CASSPVGGYGYTF.